These 14 T cell receptor beta chains were sequenced from one sample in a study of chemoradiotherapy in HPV16-positive cancers. Clones were sequenced by immunoSEQ multiplex PCR, and TCRdb holds only the in-frame ones, with some missing. This sample yields around 7,200 clones, of which 75% to 85% are seen a single time; roughly 6.7% belongs to the top ten. The sample was tumor tissue, taken from a patient who underwent chemoradiotherapy. Receptors originate from a human donor with HPV-associated anogenital cancer.

The rearrangement links TRBV19 to TRBJ1-1; D not certain. V was cut by 3 bases and J by 4 bases, with 12 bases left in between. CDR1 LNHDA and CDR2 SQIVND come from the germline V gene (reference sequence). The CDR3 is made up of 14 amino acids. CDR3 DNA sequence: TGTGCCAGTAGTATGAAGGGAGGGAGCACTGAAGCTTTCTTT. Translated, it gives CASSMKGGSTEAFF.

The rearrangement joins TRBV5-1 to TRBJ2-1; D tentatively reads TRBD1 or TRBD2 (7 bases each). Looked up from germline, CDR1 is SGHRS and CDR2 is YFSETQ. V dropped 4 bases and J dropped 8 bases, with 19 bases sitting between them. This CDR3 is 15 amino acids long. CDR3 in amino acids: CASSPAQGGVDEQFF. In DNA form, the CDR3 reads TGCGCCAGCAGCCCCGCCCAGGGGGGGGTAGATGAGCAGTTCTTC.

This chain joins TRBV6-5 and TRBJ2-7; 7 positions match TRBD1. V shed 5 bases, J shed 5 bases, and the junction held 9 bases outside the gene matches. This CDR3 comprises 14 residues. From germline, CDR1 is MNHEY and CDR2 SVGAGI. CDR3 sequence: CASSTGQEFDEQYF. The CDR3, as DNA: TGTGCCAGCAGTACCGGACAGGAGTTCGACGAGCAGTACTTC.

The J gene is TRBJ1-3, the V gene TRBV28, with 8 bases lining up with TRBD1. V trimming: 6 bases; J trimming: 6 bases; junction bases outside the gene matches: 10. This CDR3 comprises 15 residues. Germline V gene lookup returns CDR1 MDHEN and CDR2 SYDVKM. The CDR3 DNA follows: TGTGCCAGCAGGGCCGGGACAGGTTACGAAAACACCATATATTTT. As protein: CASRAGTGYENTIYF.

This clone occurred once. This chain joins TRBV9 and TRBJ2-7; D unresolved. The CDR3 loop spans 13 amino acids. V lost 2 bases and J lost 2, with 8 bases in between. The germline V gene has CDR1 SGDLS and CDR2 YYNGEE. CDR3 nucleotides: TGTGCCAGCAGCGTGACACCCACCTACGAGCAGTACTTC. It encodes CASSVTPTYEQYF.

This rearrangement joins TRBV5-1 to TRBJ2-4; D unresolved. The CDR3 is made up of 15 amino acids. Germline CDR1 and CDR2: SGHRS and YFSETQ. V lost 0 bases and J lost 6, with 13 bases in between. The CDR3 reads CASSLGGVFVNIQYF. For the CDR3, the DNA is TGCGCCAGCAGCTTGGGTGGGGTGTTCGTAAACATTCAGTACTTC.

J is TRBJ1-4 and V is TRBV7-9; the D gene is possibly TRBD1 (5 bases). V lost 6 bases and J 4 bases, leaving 12 bases between the germline ends. CDR3 length equals 14 residues. Germline V gene data show CDR1 as SEHNR and CDR2 as FQNEAQ (reference sequence). The CDR3 DNA is TGTGCCAGCAGACCCGACAGCCATAATGAAAAACTGTTTTTT. Its translation is CASRPDSHNEKLFF. Looking up the rest from reference TRBV7-9 and TRBJ1-4 gives the full variable domain: DTGVSQNPRHKITKRGQNVTFRCDPISEHNRLYWYRQTLGQGPEFLTYFQNEAQLEKSRLLSDRFSAERPKGSFSTLEIQRTEQGDSAMYLCASRPDSHNEKLFFGSGTQLSVL.

J is TRBJ1-4 and V is TRBV7-2; D remains ambiguous. Germline assignment: CDR1 SGHTA and CDR2 FQGNSA. This CDR3 region has 14 residues. The V gene lost 7 bases and the J gene lost 10 bases, with 19 bases spanning the gap. The CDR3 region is CASTAGPGEAKLFF. The DNA of the CDR3 is TGTGCCAGCACTGCCGGCCCCGGGGAAGCAAAACTGTTTTTT.

The chain combines TRBV29-1 with TRBJ1-1; 8 positions match TRBD1. The CDR3 loop spans 14 amino acids. V was clipped by 3 bases and J by 4 bases; unmatched bases: 7. Germline CDR1 SQVTM, CDR2 ANQGSEA. The CDR3 protein is CSVEITGGRTEAFF. CDR3 DNA: TGCAGCGTTGAGATTACAGGGGGACGCACTGAAGCTTTCTTT.

The CDR3 is CSVARGEGQPQHF. CDR3 in DNA: TGCAGCGTTGCCAGAGGAGAGGGTCAGCCCCAGCATTTT. V and J are TRBV29-1 and TRBJ1-5; D uncertain. Germline V gene data show CDR1 as SQVTM and CDR2 as ANQGSEA. There are 13 residues in the CDR3. Trimming pared 4 bases from V and 6 bases from J, leaving 13 bases between.

The chain joins TRBV19 to TRBJ1-1, with D possibly matching TRBD1 (5 bases). V lost 1 base to trimming and J lost 1 base, with 13 bases between them. This CDR3 has 16 residues. In germline, CDR1 is LNHDA, CDR2 SQIVND (reference sequence). CDR3 protein: CASSIGSARGNTEAFF. In DNA, the CDR3 is TGTGCCAGTAGTATAGGGAGCGCTAGGGGGAACACTGAAGCTTTCTTT.

There are a few counts of this clone. The chain is built from TRBV5-6 and TRBJ1-2; the D is unclear. CDR3 length: 12 residues. Per germline, CDR1 SGHDT and CDR2 YYEEEE. Trimming shortened V by 0 bases and J by 7 bases, and 7 bases separated the two germline ends. The CDR3 bases are TGTGCCAGCAGCTTGGAAAGGGTTGGCTACACCTTC. Protein product: CASSLERVGYTF. Looking up the rest from reference TRBV5-6 and TRBJ1-2 gives the full variable domain: DAGVTQSPTHLIKTRGQQVTLRCSPKSGHDTVSWYQQALGQGPQFIFQYYEEEERQRGNFPDRFSGHQFPNYSSELNVNALLLGDSALYLCASSLERVGYTFGSGTRLTVV.

In this sample, this clone turned up a few times. The J gene is TRBJ2-7, the V gene TRBV10-3; D remains unclear. The germline V gene has CDR1 ENHRY and CDR2 SYGVKD. Trimming removed 3 bases from V and 0 bases from J, with 9 bases in between. This CDR3 comprises 14 residues. CDR3 coding DNA: TGTGCCATCAGTGAATACAGTAGCTCCTACGAGCAGTACTTC. Protein sequence: CAISEYSSSYEQYF.

The gene calls are TRBV5-4 and TRBJ2-3; 10 bases align to TRBD2. The V gene's germline CDR1 is SGHNT and CDR2 YYREEE (reference sequence). Unmatched junction bases numbered 11, after V lost 5 bases and J lost 5 bases. The CDR3 sequence is 16 residues long. In DNA, the CDR3 is TGTGCCAGCAGTTTCAGCGGGGGGGCCGAAATAGATACGCAGTATTTT. It yields the protein CASSFSGGAEIDTQYF.